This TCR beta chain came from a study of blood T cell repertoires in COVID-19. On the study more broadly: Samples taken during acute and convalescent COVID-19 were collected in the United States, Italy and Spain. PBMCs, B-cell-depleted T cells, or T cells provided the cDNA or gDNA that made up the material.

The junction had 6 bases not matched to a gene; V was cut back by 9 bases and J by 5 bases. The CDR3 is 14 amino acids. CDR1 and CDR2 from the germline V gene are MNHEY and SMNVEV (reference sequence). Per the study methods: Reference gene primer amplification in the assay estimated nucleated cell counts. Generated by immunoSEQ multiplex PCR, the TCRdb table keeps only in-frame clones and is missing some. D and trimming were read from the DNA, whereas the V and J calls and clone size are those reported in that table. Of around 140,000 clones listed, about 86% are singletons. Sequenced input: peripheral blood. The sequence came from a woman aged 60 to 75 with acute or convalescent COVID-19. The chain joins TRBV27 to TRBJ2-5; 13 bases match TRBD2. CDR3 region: CASRLAGGTETQYF. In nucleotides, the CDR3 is TGTGCCAGTCGACTAGCGGGGGGCACGGAGACCCAGTACTTC.